The 14 T cell receptor beta chains reported below all come from one sample, sequenced in a study of cytomegalovirus exposure and HLA in healthy donors (dated by TCRdb to 2015 to 2018). Library generation was performed with the immunoSEQ multiplex PCR assay. The multiplex PCR relied on a mix of 60 forward primers for TCR Vbeta segments and 13 reverse primers for TCR Jbeta segments. TCRdb holds this immuneACCESS table with in-frame rearrangements only. Some clones are missing; in checked studies, unresolved V genes explain under half, and the rest has no known cause. This sample is represented by about 130,000 clones; 73% of them were singletons. The ten largest clones take up over 4% of the sample. The specimen sequenced was PBMCs. These receptors all stem from a man aged 55 to 70 in good health and CMV-seropositive.

This clone was counted a few times. The rearrangement links TRBV2 to TRBJ1-4; D is unresolved. Per the germline V gene, CDR1 is SNHLY and CDR2 is FYNNEI. The CDR3 has 12 amino acids. Trimming removed 5 bases from V and 7 bases from J, with 8 bases in between. The CDR3 bases are TGTGCCAGCAGTCCCGAGGTTGAAAAACTGTTTTTT. This translates into CASSPEVEKLFF.

The V and J genes are TRBV5-1 and TRBJ2-3, with D possibly matching TRBD1 (5 bases). The germline CDR1 and CDR2 sequences are SGHRS and YFSETQ. V was cut by 0 bases and J by 3 bases, with 14 bases left in between. The CDR3 contains 16 residues. In nucleotides, the CDR3 is TGCGCCAGCAGCTTGGAGGGGCCCCTTCGAACAGATACGCAGTATTTT. Its protein is CASSLEGPLRTDTQYF.

This clone was counted only a few times. The rearrangement uses TRBV15 and TRBJ2-5; 8 bases align to TRBD2. The end of the DNA fits TRBJ2-7 better, so the J call may be wrong. Germline loops: CDR1 LNHNV, CDR2 YYDKDF (reference sequence). The CDR3 has 15 amino acids. CDR3 region: CATSPRGGGVYEQYF. CDR3 DNA sequence: TGTGCCACCAGCCCACGGGGGGGTGGGGTATACGAGCAGTACTTC.

The rearrangement joins TRBV30 to TRBJ1-6, with unresolved D. Trimming shortened V by 6 bases and J by 8 bases, and 2 bases separated the two germline ends. The germline V gene encodes CDR1 GTSNPN and CDR2 SVGIG (reference sequence). The CDR3 loop spans 9 amino acids. The CDR3 DNA sequence: TGTGCCTGCGATTCACCCCTCCACTTT. It yields the protein CACDSPLHF.

The V gene is TRBV6-6, the J gene TRBJ2-1; 7 bases are shared with TRBD1. Germline-derived CDR1 and CDR2 are MNHNY and SVGAGI (reference sequence). This CDR3 comprises 13 residues. V gave up 2 bases and J gave up 10 bases; unmatched junction bases: 5. This CDR3 reads CASSYPGQREQFF. The DNA of the CDR3 is TGTGCCAGCAGTTACCCGGGACAGAGAGAGCAGTTCTTC.

This clone showed up just a few times. J is TRBJ2-7 and V is TRBV18; D gene unclear. CDR3 length equals 14 residues. Per germline, CDR1 KGHSH and CDR2 LQKENI. V was clipped by 1 base and J by 0 bases, with 7 bases between them. The CDR3 protein is CASSPRQFSYEQYF. The CDR3 DNA reads TGTGCCAGCTCACCACGTCAGTTCTCCTACGAGCAGTACTTC.

The rearrangement links TRBV2 to TRBJ1-5; no reliable D call. The CDR3 runs to 14 residues. Germline V gives CDR1 SNHLY, CDR2 FYNNEI. The germline V and J ends were trimmed by 2 bases and 7 bases, with 12 bases remaining between them. The DNA of the CDR3 is TGTGCCAGCAGTGAACTTGGGCCGGGGCAGCCCCAGCATTTT. This sequence encodes CASSELGPGQPQHF. Supplemented by reference TRBV2 and TRBJ1-5, the full variable domain reads EPEVTQTPSHQVTQMGQEVILRCVPISNHLYFYWYRQILGQKVEFLVSFYNNEISEKSEIFDDQFSVERPDGSNFTLKIRSTKLEDSAMYFCASSELGPGQPQHFGDGTRLSIL.

The chain joins TRBV21-1 to TRBJ1-1. TRBV21-1 is an annotated pseudogene. The CDR3 runs 16 residues. DNA for the CDR3: TGTGCCAGCAGCAAGTTTAAGGAGGGAATAGACACTGAAGCTTTCTTT. It specifies CASSKFKEGIDTEAFF.

The gene calls are TRBV7-2 and TRBJ2-4, with D maybe TRBD1 (6 bases). The ends were cut back, 5 bases at V and 0 bases at J, with 14 bases in the middle. This CDR3 spans 16 amino acids. Looked up from germline, CDR1 is SGHTA and CDR2 is FQGNSA. CDR3 protein: CASSLRTDLAKNIQYF. The CDR3 DNA is TGTGCCAGCAGCCTAAGGACAGATCTAGCCAAAAACATTCAGTACTTC.

The chain combines TRBV7-3 with TRBJ2-5; 14 bases match TRBD2. The trim removed 6 bases at V and 5 bases at J, leaving 8 bases unmatched. This CDR3 has 16 amino acids. Per the germline V gene, CDR1 is SGHTA and CDR2 is FQGTGA. The CDR3 loop reads CASSTGLAGGWETQYF. The CDR3 nucleotides read TGTGCCAGCAGTACAGGACTAGCGGGGGGCTGGGAGACCCAGTACTTC.

The chain uses TRBV28 and TRBJ2-3; 7 bases match TRBD1. The CDR3 runs 15 residues. The V gene end was trimmed by 4 bases and the J gene end by 6 bases; junction bases not matched to a gene: 10. Germline V gene lookup returns CDR1 MDHEN and CDR2 SYDVKM. DNA for the CDR3: TGTGCCAGCAGTTCGGTAGGGGGCCAAGCCGATACGCAGTATTTT. As protein: CASSSVGGQADTQYF.

This chain connects TRBV18 to TRBJ1-1; 9 nucleotides agree with TRBD1. The germline CDR1 and CDR2 sequences are KGHSH and LQKENI. The CDR3 has 15 residues. The J segment lost 1 base and the V segment lost 3 bases, leaving 3 bases of the junction unmatched. As DNA, the CDR3 is TGTGCCAGCTCACCTAGGACAGGGGAGAACACTGAAGCTTTCTTT. Translating gives CASSPRTGENTEAFF.

V is TRBV28 and J is TRBJ1-5; D is undetermined. The CDR3 consists of 14 residues. CDR1 is MDHEN, CDR2 SYDVKM, per germline. With 7 bases removed from V and 6 bases from J, the gap between germline ends came to 16 bases. CDR3 sequence: CASTPVRDIQPQHF. CDR3 coding DNA: TGTGCCAGCACCCCAGTACGGGATATTCAGCCCCAGCATTTT.

This chain connects TRBV9 to TRBJ1-1, with 9 bases identical to TRBD1. V lost 4 bases, J lost 4 bases, and 11 bases stayed unmatched. Looked up from germline, CDR1 is SGDLS and CDR2 is YYNGEE. The CDR3 has 16 amino acids. In DNA form, the CDR3 reads TGTGCCAGCAGCCCTTGGCCTGACAGGGGGTCCACTGAAGCTTTCTTT. It encodes CASSPWPDRGSTEAFF.